These 5 T cell receptor beta chains originate from one sample sequenced in a study of T-cell reconstitution after alpha-beta-depleted transplantation in children. Unique molecular identifiers featured in how the TCRbeta library was prepared. TCRdb ran MiXCR on the PCR reads and lists one entry per CDR3 protein. The sample has over 45,000 distinct CDR3 sequences; roughly 45% are singletons. The sample was PBMCs, mostly from graft donor cells, taken 360 days after TCRalphabeta/CD19-depleted stem cell transplant. These receptor sequences come from a male patient younger than 18 who had a stem cell transplant for acute lymphoblastic leukemia, so the T cells may come from the graft donor.

There are a few counts of this clonotype. The rearrangement uses TRBV12-3 or TRBV12-4 and TRBJ2-7; D gene uncertain. Trimming removed 7 bases from V and 2 bases from J, with 15 bases in between. CDR3 length: 14 amino acids. The CDR3: CASTSEIDPYEQYF. DNA for the CDR3: TGTGCCAGCACCTCCGAAATCGACCCCTACGAGCAGTACTTC.

The sample holds a few counts of this clonotype. The chain combines TRBV10-3 with TRBJ2-7, with unresolved D. This CDR3 is built from 13 residues. The germline V gene has CDR1 ENHRY and CDR2 SYGVKD. V lost 10 bases, J lost 2 bases, and 15 bases lay in between. CDR3 sequence: CASGSKTPYEQYF. The CDR3 coding sequence is TGTGCCAGTGGTTCAAAGACCCCCTACGAGCAGTACTTC.

V usage is TRBV12-3 or TRBV12-4 and J usage is TRBJ2-3; possibly TRBD1 or TRBD2 for D (6 bases each). Trimming took off 6 bases at V and 0 bases at J, with 13 bases between the two ends. The CDR3 extends over 15 amino acids. The CDR3 loop reads CASSPRGRSTDTQYF. In DNA, the CDR3 is TGTGCCAGCAGCCCCCGGGGGCGTAGCACAGATACGCAGTATTTT.

This clonotype was seen only a few times. V gene TRBV12-3 or TRBV12-4 combines with J gene TRBJ1-4; no firm D call. V was clipped by 3 bases and J by 7 bases, with 3 bases between them. There are 11 residues in the CDR3. The CDR3, as DNA: TGTGCCAGCAGTTTTCGTGAAAAACTGTTTTTT. It specifies CASSFREKLFF.

The rearrangement links TRBV12-3 or TRBV12-4 to TRBJ2-3; TRBD2 might be the D (5 bases). The CDR3 spans 15 residues. The V and J ends lost 2 bases and 2 bases respectively, with 11 bases between them. The CDR3 reads CASSLLAVDTDTQYF. CDR3 sequence (DNA): TGTGCCAGCAGTTTACTAGCCGTGGACACAGATACGCAGTATTTT.